Below, 14 T cell receptor beta chains from the same sample are listed, as sequenced in a study of human T cells and chemical hapten exposure. The time point: patch test 3, about 24 weeks after DPC sensitization. Treatment denoted: therapeutic diphenylcyclopropenone sensitization with weekly scalp DPC. TCRdb reanalysed the RACE reads using MiXCR and keeps one entry per CDR3 protein. The data show around 130,000 distinct CDR3 sequences, 10% to 12% seen once. Here the sequenced sample was whole blood, taken in connection with sensitization to the hapten diphenylcyclopropenone (DPC). Receptor source: a woman aged 45-59 years with alopecia areata. Some clones in this sample may be carry-over from other donors' samples.

The sample holds many counts of this clonotype. This chain links TRBV12-3 or TRBV12-4 with TRBJ2-1, with 7 positions matching TRBD2. This CDR3 has 15 residues. The trim removed 6 bases at V and 7 bases at J, leaving 12 bases unmatched. CDR3 sequence (DNA): TGTGCCAGCAGGTCCGGGGCGGGAGTAGGGAATGAGCAGTTCTTC. Translated: CASRSGAGVGNEQFF.

The V and J genes are TRBV12-3 or TRBV12-4 and TRBJ1-5; maybe TRBD1 (5 bases). Between the trimmed V and J ends, which lost 7 bases and 2 bases, there was a span of 24 bases. The CDR3 runs 18 residues. This CDR3 is CASTLGLGGSWGNQPQHF. CDR3 bases: TGTGCCAGCACCCTAGGATTGGGGGGAAGTTGGGGCAATCAGCCCCAGCATTTT.

This clonotype was observed a handful of times. This sequence joins TRBV5-1 and TRBJ1-5, with 7 bases matching TRBD1. V lost 0 bases and J lost 7; bases outside the gene matches: 7. The CDR3 is 15 amino acids. Per germline, CDR1 SGHRS and CDR2 YFSETQ. CDR3: CASSLEAGGGQPQHF. For the CDR3, the DNA is TGCGCCAGCAGCTTGGAGGCAGGGGGGGGACAGCCCCAGCATTTT.

This clonotype showed up many times. The rearrangement joins TRBV6-2 or TRBV6-3 to TRBJ2-4, with a possible D match to TRBD2 (5 bases). From germline, CDR1 is MNHEY and CDR2 SVGEGT. V was cut by 6 bases and J by 9 bases, with 12 bases left in between. This CDR3 spans 12 amino acids. The CDR3 protein is CASSSSLIIQYF. The CDR3 DNA sequence: TGTGCCAGCAGCTCTAGCCTGATCATTCAGTACTTC.

About this clonotype itself: This may be a read error, as it is one base from a much larger clone. The final CDR3 position lacks the conserved phenylalanine or tryptophan, pointing to a likely read error. The chain joins TRBV28 to TRBJ2-3; TRBD2 matches at 11 bases. This CDR3 has 15 residues. Germline CDR1 reads MDHEN; CDR2 reads SYDVKM. J was trimmed by 0 bases and V by 4 bases; bases with no gene match: 0. The CDR3 sequence: CASSWTSGSTDTQYL. For the CDR3, the DNA is TGTGCCAGCAGTTGGACTAGCGGGAGCACAGATACGCAGTATTTA.

This sequence joins TRBV5-1 and TRBJ1-2, with D perhaps matching TRBD1 (5 bases). Germline V gene sequence: CDR1 SGHRS, CDR2 YFSETQ. Trimming removed 1 base from V and 5 bases from J, with 12 bases in between. The CDR3 is 14 residues long. The CDR3 region has the DNA TGCGCCAGCAGCTTGTACGGGACGGATTATGGCTACACCTTC. Translating gives CASSLYGTDYGYTF.

The rearrangement links TRBV29-1 to TRBJ2-1, with 8 bases fitting TRBD2. V lost 7 bases and J lost 5; bases outside the gene matches: 7. Germline V lookup: CDR1 SQVTM, CDR2 ANQGSEA. The CDR3 is 13 amino acids. CDR3 nucleotide sequence: TGCAGCGGCATCCCGGGACTAGACAATGAGCAGTTCTTC. This gives the protein CSGIPGLDNEQFF.

The table lists this clonotype with a few counts. The rearrangement uses TRBV6-2 or TRBV6-3 and TRBJ2-4, with 13 bases fitting TRBD2. Germline CDR1 and CDR2: MNHEY and SVGEGT. The CDR3 length is 15 residues. The ends lost 6 bases at V and 6 bases at J; junction bases unmatched: 5. The CDR3 protein is CASRSTSGRGNIQYF. For the CDR3, the DNA is TGTGCCAGCAGAAGCACTAGCGGGAGGGGAAACATTCAGTACTTC.

Notes on this clonotype: One junction end does not reproduce the germline sequence, and a read error may be involved. The V and J genes are TRBV7-2 and TRBJ1-5, with D possibly being TRBD1 (5 bases). This CDR3 comprises 16 residues. CDR1 is SGHTA and CDR2 is FQGNSA in the germline V gene. This CDR3 reads CASTPQGAYSNQPQNF. The CDR3, as DNA: TGTGCCAGCACACCCCAGGGAGCCTATAGCAATCAGCCCCAGAATTTT.

The gene calls are TRBV20-1 and TRBJ2-1, with D perhaps TRBD1 or TRBD2 (5 bases each). Germline V gives CDR1 DFQATT, CDR2 SNEGSKA (reference sequence). This CDR3 has 14 amino acids. V dropped 5 bases and J dropped 0 bases, with 11 bases sitting between them. CDR3 residues: CSAERGRSYNEQFF. CDR3 sequence (DNA): TGCAGTGCTGAACGGGGACGCTCCTACAATGAGCAGTTCTTC.

V and J are TRBV20-1 and TRBJ1-3; TRBD1 matches 7 bases. The V segment lost 0 bases and the J segment 13 bases; nucleotides outside the gene matches: 6. In germline, CDR1 is DFQATT, CDR2 SNEGSKA (reference sequence). The CDR3 consists of 12 residues. The CDR3 region is CSARDYTGQIYF. CDR3 coding DNA: TGCAGTGCTAGAGATTATACGGGACAGATATATTTT.

V is TRBV4-2 and J is TRBJ2-7; D is uncertain. From germline, CDR1 is LGHNA and CDR2 YNFKEQ. This CDR3 has 13 amino acids. V was clipped by 1 base and J by 1 base, with 5 bases between them. CDR3 protein: CASSQAQSYEQYF. DNA for the CDR3: TGTGCCAGCAGCCAAGCGCAGTCCTACGAGCAGTACTTC.

The chain uses TRBV18 and TRBJ2-7; 13 nucleotides agree with TRBD2. The CDR3 consists of 18 residues. CDR1 and CDR2 (germline): KGHSH, LQKENI. With V trimmed by 1 base and J by 5 bases, 11 bases remained unmatched. Written as DNA, the CDR3 is TGTGCCAGCTCACCACTCCCTTCGACTAGCGGGAGGAACCACGAGCAGTACTTC. The encoded protein is CASSPLPSTSGRNHEQYF.

The chain carries TRBV12-3 or TRBV12-4 and TRBJ1-1; TRBD1 might be the D (6 bases). V was trimmed by 6 bases and J by 4 bases, leaving 12 bases between them. The CDR3 sequence is 13 residues long. The DNA of the CDR3 is TGTGCCAGCAGCTGGGGGGGGCCCACTGAAGCTTTCTTT. It yields the protein CASSWGGPTEAFF.